These T cell receptor beta chains were read from a single sample in a study of regulatory T cells in long-lasting Graves disease. MiXCR was run by TCRdb on the multiplex PCR reads, yielding one entry per CDR3 protein. The sample has fewer than 400,000 distinct CDR3 sequences, over 15% seen once. The material sequenced was peripheral blood mononuclear cells (PBMCs), taken at new diagnosis, from a patient treated with antithyroid drugs. These receptors originate from a female donor with Graves disease. The CDR3 runs from the conserved cysteine through the conserved F or W. Fields, in order: D gene, V gene, J gene, CDR3 length, clone size, CDR3 DNA, CDR3 protein. A D gene is named only where the DNA matches it firmly. Clone size is not always given. Where it is, it says once, few, many or a class for expanded clones.

>NA|TRBV4-1|TRBJ2-1|13|few
TGCGCCAGCAGCCAGGCTAGCTACAATGAGCAGTTCTTC
CASSQASYNEQFF
>TRBD1|TRBV4-2|TRBJ1-2|14|few
TGTGCCAGCAGTCTCGGAGGGACAGGGATCGGCTACACCTTC
CASSLGGTGIGYTF
>TRBD2|TRBV4-1|TRBJ2-5|15|many
TGCGCCAGCAGCCAAGATTGGGGGGGGGAAGAGACCCAGTACTTC
CASSQDWGGEETQYF
>NA|TRBV12-3/TRBV12-4|TRBJ2-2|13|many
TGTGCCAGCAGTTTCGGGTTTACCGGGGAGCTGTTTTTT
CASSFGFTGELFF
>TRBD2|TRBV11-2|TRBJ2-5|18|NA
TGTGCCAGCAGCCCCCACGGGCGGGAGGGCCTTCTGTGGGAGACCCAGTACTTC
CASSPHGREGLLWETQYF
>TRBD1|TRBV5-4|TRBJ2-2|15|NA
TGTGCCAGCAGCGTTGACAGGGGAGTTGGCGGGGAGCTGTTTTTT
CASSVDRGVGGELFF
>NA|TRBV20-1|TRBJ2-7|13|many
TGCAGTGCTAGGTGGTCAGAGAACTACGAGCAGTACTTC
CSARWSENYEQYF
>TRBD1|TRBV19|TRBJ2-6|15|NA
TGTGCCACCGGGACAGAGGGGTCTGGGGCCAACGTCCTGACTTTC
CATGTEGSGANVLTF
>TRBD2|TRBV27|TRBJ2-1|15|many
TGTGCCAGCAGTGTCGGGACTAGCGGATACAATGAGCAGTTCTTC
CASSVGTSGYNEQFF
>TRBD1|TRBV4-1|TRBJ2-7|16|NA
TGCGCCAGCAGCCAAGAACCGGGACAGGGTAATCACGAGCAGTACTTC
CASSQEPGQGNHEQYF
>TRBD2|TRBV20-1|TRBJ2-5|15|many
TGCAGTGCTACCCCACTAGCGGGAGATCTTGAGACCCAGTACTTC
CSATPLAGDLETQYF
>TRBD2|TRBV2|TRBJ2-5|16|many
TGTGCCAGCAGTGAATCGGGACTAGCGGGAGTAGAGACCCAGTACTTC
CASSESGLAGVETQYF
>NA|TRBV12-3/TRBV12-4|TRBJ2-5|13|once
TGTGCCAGCAGGCGACAGCAACAAGAGACCCAGTACTTC
CASRRQQQETQYF
>TRBD1|TRBV19|TRBJ2-2|15|many
TGTGCCAGTAGTCCCAGGACAGGGCCCTCCGGGGAGCTGTTTTTT
CASSPRTGPSGELFF
>TRBD2|TRBV20-1|TRBJ2-5|14|many
TGCAGTATGGGACTAGCGGGAAGCATAGAGACCCAGTACTTC
CSMGLAGSIETQYF
>TRBD1|TRBV6-1|TRBJ1-4|14|few
TGTGCCAGCAGGAGGGGACAGGGAGGTGAAAAACTGTTTTTT
CASRRGQGGEKLFF
>TRBD2|TRBV20-1|TRBJ2-7|14|many
TGCAGTGCTAGAAATCTAGCGGGAGTCTACGAGCAGTACTTC
CSARNLAGVYEQYF
>TRBD2|TRBV20-1|TRBJ2-1|15|many
TGCAGTGCTACCGATAGCGGGAGGGCGAGGAATGAGCAGTTCTTC
CSATDSGRARNEQFF
>TRBD1|TRBV28|TRBJ1-6|15|NA
TGTGCCAGCAGTGGGGGGACAGGGAACTCTTCACCCCTCCACTTT
CASSGGTGNSSPLHF
>NA|TRBV15|TRBJ1-5|13|NA
TGTGCCACCAGCAGAGCTAGCAATCAGCCCCAGCATTTT
CATSRASNQPQHF
>NA|TRBV2|TRBJ1-6|18|NA
TGTGCCAGCAAGTATACATTCAGAGGGGGGTCCTATAATTCACCCCTCCACTTT
CASKYTFRGGSYNSPLHF
>NA|TRBV5-1|TRBJ1-4|14|few
TGCGCCAGCAGCTTGACTACAGGATATGAAAAACTGTTTTTT
CASSLTTGYEKLFF
>NA|TRBV20-1|TRBJ1-2|13|many
TGCAGTGCTAGAGATCAAGAGGGAGATGGCTACACCTTC
CSARDQEGDGYTF
>NA|TRBV6-1|TRBJ1-1|11|few
TGTGCCAGCTCTACTATCACTGAAGCTTTCTTT
CASSTITEAFF
>NA|TRBV28|TRBJ2-1|16|many
TGTGCCAGCAGTCGATCAGCGGGCTTCTCCTACAATGAGCAGTTCTTC
CASSRSAGFSYNEQFF
>NA|TRBV30|TRBJ2-1|14|many
TGTGCCTGGAGTGTCAGCGGGCAGTACAATGAGCAGTTCTTC
CAWSVSGQYNEQFF
>TRBD1|TRBV7-9|TRBJ2-2|15|many
TGTGCCAGCAATACAGCCCAGGGGGCCACCGGGGAGCTGTTTTTT
CASNTAQGATGELFF
>TRBD1|TRBV2|TRBJ2-2|15|once
TGTGCCGGCGGACAGGAACCCGTATACACCGGGGAGCTGTTTTTT
CAGGQEPVYTGELFF
>NA|TRBV5-1|TRBJ1-1|15|once
TGCGCCAGCAGCTTGGGACAGCAATTGAACACTGAAGCTTTCTTT
CASSLGQQLNTEAFF
>TRBD1|TRBV7-9|TRBJ1-1|17|few
TGTGCCAGCAGCTTAGAGAGCGGGACAGGGGCCCCGTTGGGGGCTTTCTTT
CASSLESGTGAPLGAFF
>NA|TRBV27|TRBJ2-2|16|few
TGTGCCAGCAGTTTATCGGGCAGGGTGGGCACCGGGGAGCTGTTTTTT
CASSLSGRVGTGELFF
>NA|TRBV20-1|TRBJ1-1|15|few
TGCAGTGCAAACGGACGGGGGAGGAAGAACACTGAAGCTTTCTTT
CSANGRGRKNTEAFF
>NA|TRBV5-4|TRBJ2-5|15|many
TGTGCCAGCAGCTGGGACGGAGAATACCAAGAGACCCAGTACTTC
CASSWDGEYQETQYF
>NA|TRBV10-3|TRBJ2-7|13|many
TGTGCCATCAGTGCCCCGGAGAGGGGCGAGCAGTACTTC
CAISAPERGEQYF
>NA|TRBV18|TRBJ2-7|12|many
TGTGCCAGCAGCCAGGGAGCCTACGAGCAGTACTTC
CASSQGAYEQYF